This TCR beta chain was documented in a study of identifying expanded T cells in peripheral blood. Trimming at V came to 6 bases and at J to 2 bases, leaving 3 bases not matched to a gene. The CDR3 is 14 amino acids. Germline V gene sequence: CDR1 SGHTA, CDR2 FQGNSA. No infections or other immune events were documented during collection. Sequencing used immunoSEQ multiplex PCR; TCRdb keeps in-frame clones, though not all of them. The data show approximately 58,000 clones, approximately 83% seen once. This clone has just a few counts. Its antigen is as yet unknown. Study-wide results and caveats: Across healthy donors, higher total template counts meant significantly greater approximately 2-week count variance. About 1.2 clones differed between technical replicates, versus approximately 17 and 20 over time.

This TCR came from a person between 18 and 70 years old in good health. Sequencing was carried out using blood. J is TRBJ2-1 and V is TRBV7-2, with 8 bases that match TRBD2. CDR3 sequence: CASRGTRTYNEQFF. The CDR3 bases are TGTGCCAGCAGAGGGACTAGGACCTACAATGAGCAGTTCTTC.